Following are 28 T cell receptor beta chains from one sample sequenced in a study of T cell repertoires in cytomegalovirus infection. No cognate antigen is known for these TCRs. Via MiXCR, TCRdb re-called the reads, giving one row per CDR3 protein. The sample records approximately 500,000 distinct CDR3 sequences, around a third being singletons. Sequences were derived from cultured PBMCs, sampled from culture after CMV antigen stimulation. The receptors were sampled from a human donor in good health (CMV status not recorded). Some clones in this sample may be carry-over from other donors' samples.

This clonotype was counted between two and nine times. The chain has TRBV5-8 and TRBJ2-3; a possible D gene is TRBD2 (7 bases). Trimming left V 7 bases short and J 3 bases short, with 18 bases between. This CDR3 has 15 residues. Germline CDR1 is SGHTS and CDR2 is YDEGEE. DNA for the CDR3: TGTGCCAGCCGGGGGCGGGAGCTGGGAACAGATACGCAGTATTTT. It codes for CASRGRELGTDTQYF.

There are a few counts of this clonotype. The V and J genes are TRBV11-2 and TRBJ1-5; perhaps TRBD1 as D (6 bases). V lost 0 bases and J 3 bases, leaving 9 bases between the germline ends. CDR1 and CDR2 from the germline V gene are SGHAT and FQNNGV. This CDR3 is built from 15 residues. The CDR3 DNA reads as TGTGCCAGCAGCTTAGATAACAGGGCCAATCAGCCCCAGCATTTT. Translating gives CASSLDNRANQPQHF.

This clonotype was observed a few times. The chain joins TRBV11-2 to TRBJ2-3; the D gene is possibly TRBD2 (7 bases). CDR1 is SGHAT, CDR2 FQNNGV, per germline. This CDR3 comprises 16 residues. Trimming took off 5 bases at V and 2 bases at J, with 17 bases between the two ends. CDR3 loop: CASSLRGGSNTDTQYF. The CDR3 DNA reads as TGTGCCAGCAGCCTGAGGGGGGGTTCAAACACAGATACGCAGTATTTT.

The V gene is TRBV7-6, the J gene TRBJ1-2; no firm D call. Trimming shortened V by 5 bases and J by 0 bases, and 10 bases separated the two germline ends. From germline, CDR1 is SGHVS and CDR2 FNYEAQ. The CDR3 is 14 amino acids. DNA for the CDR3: TGTGCCAGCAGCCCGGGATATCCTAACTATGGCTACACCTTC. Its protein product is CASSPGYPNYGYTF.

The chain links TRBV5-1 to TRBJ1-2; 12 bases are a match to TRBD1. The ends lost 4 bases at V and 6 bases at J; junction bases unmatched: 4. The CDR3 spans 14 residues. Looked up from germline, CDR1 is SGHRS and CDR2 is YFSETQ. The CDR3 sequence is CASSAGQGAHGYTF. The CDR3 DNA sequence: TGCGCCAGCAGCGCGGGACAGGGGGCGCATGGCTACACCTTC.

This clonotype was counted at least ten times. The CDR3 bases are TGTGCCAGCAGCTTATCAGGAGCTAGCAATCAGCCCCAGCATTTT. Translating it yields CASSLSGASNQPQHF. This chain uses TRBV7-2 with TRBJ1-5; D is uncertain. Germline-derived CDR1 and CDR2 are SGHTA and FQGNSA. Trimming cost V 2 bases and J 0 bases, with 8 bases left between them. The CDR3 totals 15 residues.

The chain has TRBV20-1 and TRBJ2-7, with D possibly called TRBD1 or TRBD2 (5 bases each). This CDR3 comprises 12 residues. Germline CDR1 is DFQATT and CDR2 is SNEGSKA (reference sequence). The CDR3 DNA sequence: TGCAGTGCTGGAGAGGGGTACTACGAGCAGTACGTC. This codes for CSAGEGYYEQYV.

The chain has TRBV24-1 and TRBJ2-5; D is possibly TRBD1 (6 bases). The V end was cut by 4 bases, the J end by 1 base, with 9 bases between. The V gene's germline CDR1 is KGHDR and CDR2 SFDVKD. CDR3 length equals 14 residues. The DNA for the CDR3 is TGTGCCACCAGTGAAGGGGGAATCCAAGAGACCCAGTACTTC. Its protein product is CATSEGGIQETQYF.

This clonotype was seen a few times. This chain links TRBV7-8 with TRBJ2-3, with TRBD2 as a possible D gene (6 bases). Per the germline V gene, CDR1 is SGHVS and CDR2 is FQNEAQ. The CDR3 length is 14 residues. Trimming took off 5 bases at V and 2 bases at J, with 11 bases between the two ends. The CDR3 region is CASSRGSLTDTQYF. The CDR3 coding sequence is TGTGCCAGCAGCCGGGGGAGCCTCACAGATACGCAGTATTTT.

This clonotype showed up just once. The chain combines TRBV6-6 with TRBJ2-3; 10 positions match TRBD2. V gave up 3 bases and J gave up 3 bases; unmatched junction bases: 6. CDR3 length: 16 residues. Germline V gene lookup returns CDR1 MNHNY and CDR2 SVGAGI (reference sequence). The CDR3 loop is CASSYLLAGATDTQYF. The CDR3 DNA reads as TGTGCCAGCAGTTATCTCCTAGCGGGAGCGACAGATACGCAGTATTTT.

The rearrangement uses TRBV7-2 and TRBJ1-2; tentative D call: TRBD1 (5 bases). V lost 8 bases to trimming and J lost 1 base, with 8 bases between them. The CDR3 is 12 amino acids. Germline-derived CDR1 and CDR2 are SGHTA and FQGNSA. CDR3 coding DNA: TGTGCCAGCCACAGGAATAACTATGGCTACACCTTC. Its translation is CASHRNNYGYTF.

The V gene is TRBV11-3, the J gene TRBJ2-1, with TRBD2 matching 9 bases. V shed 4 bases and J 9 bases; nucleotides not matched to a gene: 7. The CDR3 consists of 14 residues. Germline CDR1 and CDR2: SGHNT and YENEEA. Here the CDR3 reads CASSSIAGAREQFF. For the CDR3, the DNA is TGTGCCAGCAGCTCTATAGCGGGAGCTCGTGAGCAGTTCTTC. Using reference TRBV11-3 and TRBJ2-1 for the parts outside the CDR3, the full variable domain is EAGVVQSPRYKIIEKKQPVAFWCNPISGHNTLYWYLQNLGQGPELLIRYENEEAVDDSQLPKDRFSAERLKGVDSTLKIQPAELGDSAVYLCASSSIAGAREQFFGPGTRLTVL.

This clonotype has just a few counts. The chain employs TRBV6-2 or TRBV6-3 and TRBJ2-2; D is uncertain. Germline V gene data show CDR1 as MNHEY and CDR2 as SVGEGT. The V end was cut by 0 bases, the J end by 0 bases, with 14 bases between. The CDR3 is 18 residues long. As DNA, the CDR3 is TGTGCCAGCAGTTACTCTCCGGTGGCACAGACGAACACCGGGGAGCTGTTTTTT. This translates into CASSYSPVAQTNTGELFF.

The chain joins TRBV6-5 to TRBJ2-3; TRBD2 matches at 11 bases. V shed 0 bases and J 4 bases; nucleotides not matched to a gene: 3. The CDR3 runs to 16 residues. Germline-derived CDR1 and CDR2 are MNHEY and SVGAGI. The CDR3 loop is CASSYSQLAGADTQYF. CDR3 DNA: TGTGCCAGCAGTTACTCCCAACTAGCGGGAGCAGATACGCAGTATTTT.

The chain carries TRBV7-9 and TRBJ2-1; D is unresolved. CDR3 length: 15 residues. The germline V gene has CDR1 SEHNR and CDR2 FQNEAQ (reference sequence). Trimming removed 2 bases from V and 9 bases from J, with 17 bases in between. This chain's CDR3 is CASSLSTGLVIEQFF. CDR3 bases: TGTGCCAGCAGCTTATCGACCGGTTTGGTAATTGAGCAGTTCTTC.

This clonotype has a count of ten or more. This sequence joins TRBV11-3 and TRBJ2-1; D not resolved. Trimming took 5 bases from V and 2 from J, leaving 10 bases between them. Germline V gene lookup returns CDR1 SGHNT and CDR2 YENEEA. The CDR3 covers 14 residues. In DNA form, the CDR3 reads TGTGCCAGCAGCCAACTAAGTACCTACAATGAGCAGTTCTTC. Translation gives CASSQLSTYNEQFF.

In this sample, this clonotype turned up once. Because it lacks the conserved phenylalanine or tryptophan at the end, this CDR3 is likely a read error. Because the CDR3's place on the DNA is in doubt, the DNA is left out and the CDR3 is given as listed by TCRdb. The CDR3 region is CASSQRGQQLPRL. This rearrangement joins TRBV13 to TRBJ1-1; the table names TRBD1, a call not compared with the DNA. The CDR3 has 13 residues if both end residues are counted. Germline CDR1 reads PRHDT; CDR2 reads FYEKMQ (reference sequence).

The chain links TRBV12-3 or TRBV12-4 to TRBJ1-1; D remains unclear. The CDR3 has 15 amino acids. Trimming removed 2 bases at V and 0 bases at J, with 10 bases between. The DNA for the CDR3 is TGTGCCAGCAGTTTAAATGCGGTTATGAACACTGAAGCTTTCTTT. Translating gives CASSLNAVMNTEAFF.

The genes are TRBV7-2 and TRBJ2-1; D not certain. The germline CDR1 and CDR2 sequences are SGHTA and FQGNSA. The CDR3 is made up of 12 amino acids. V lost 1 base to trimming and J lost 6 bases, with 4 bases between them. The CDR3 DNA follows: TGTGCCAGCAGCTTAGGCTTCAATGAGCAGTTCTTC. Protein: CASSLGFNEQFF.

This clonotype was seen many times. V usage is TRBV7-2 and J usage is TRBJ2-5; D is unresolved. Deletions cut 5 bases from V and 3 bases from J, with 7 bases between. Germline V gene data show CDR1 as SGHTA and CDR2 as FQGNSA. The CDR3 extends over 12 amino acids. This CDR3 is CASSPRKETQYF. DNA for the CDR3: TGTGCCAGCAGCCCCCGTAAAGAGACCCAGTACTTC.

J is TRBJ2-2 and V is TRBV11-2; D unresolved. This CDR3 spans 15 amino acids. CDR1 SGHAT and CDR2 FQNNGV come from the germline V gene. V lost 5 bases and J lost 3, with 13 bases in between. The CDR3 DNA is TGTGCCAGCAGCCCCTCCCCGTTTGACACCGGGGAGCTGTTTTTT. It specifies CASSPSPFDTGELFF.

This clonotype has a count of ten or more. The CDR3 is CASRRTPGDQPQHF. The DNA for the CDR3 is TGTGCCAGCCGGCGGACTCCTGGCGATCAGCCCCAGCATTTT. The chain recombines TRBV6-1 with TRBJ1-5; D unclear. The CDR3 is 14 amino acids. The V end lost 8 bases, the J end lost 5 bases, and 16 bases lay between the germline ends. Germline CDR1 and CDR2: MNHNS and SASEGT.

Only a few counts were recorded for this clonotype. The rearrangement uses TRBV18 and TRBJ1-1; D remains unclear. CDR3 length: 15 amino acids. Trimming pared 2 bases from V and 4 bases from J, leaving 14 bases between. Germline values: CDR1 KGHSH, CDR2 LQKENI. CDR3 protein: CASSPSQEASTEAFF. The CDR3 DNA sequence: TGTGCCAGCTCACCATCGCAGGAGGCGAGCACTGAAGCTTTCTTT.

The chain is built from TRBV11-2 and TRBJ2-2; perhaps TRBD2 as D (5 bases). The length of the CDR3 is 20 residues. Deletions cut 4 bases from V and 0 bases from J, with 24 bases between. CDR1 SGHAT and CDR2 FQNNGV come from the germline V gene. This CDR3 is CASSSGKGSGKFANTGELFF. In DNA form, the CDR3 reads TGTGCCAGCAGCTCGGGGAAAGGGTCAGGAAAATTCGCGAACACCGGGGAGCTGTTTTTT.

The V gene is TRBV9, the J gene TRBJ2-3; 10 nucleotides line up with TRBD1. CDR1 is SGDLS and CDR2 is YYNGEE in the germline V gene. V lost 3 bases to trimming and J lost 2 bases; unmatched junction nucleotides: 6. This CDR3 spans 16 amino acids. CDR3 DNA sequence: TGTGCCAGCAGCGCCGCGGACAGGGGGTTCACAGATACGCAGTATTTT. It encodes CASSAADRGFTDTQYF. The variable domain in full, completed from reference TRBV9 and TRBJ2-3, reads DSGVTQTPKHLITATGQRVTLRCSPRSGDLSVYWYQQSLDQGLQFLIQYYNGEERAKGNILERFSAQQFPDLHSELNLSSLELGDSALYFCASSAADRGFTDTQYFGPGTRLTVL.

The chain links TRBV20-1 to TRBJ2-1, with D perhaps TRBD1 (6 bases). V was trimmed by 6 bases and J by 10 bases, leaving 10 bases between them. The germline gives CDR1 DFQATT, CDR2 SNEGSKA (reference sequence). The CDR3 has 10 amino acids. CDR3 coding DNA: TGCAGTGCGGCCGGGACAGAGCAGTTCTTC. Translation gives CSAAGTEQFF.

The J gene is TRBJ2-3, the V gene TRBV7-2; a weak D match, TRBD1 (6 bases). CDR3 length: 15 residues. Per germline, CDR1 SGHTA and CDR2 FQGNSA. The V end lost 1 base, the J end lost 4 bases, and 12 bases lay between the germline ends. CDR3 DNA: TGTGCCAGCAGCTTAGTTGGGCAGGGGTCAGATACGCAGTATTTT. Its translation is CASSLVGQGSDTQYF.

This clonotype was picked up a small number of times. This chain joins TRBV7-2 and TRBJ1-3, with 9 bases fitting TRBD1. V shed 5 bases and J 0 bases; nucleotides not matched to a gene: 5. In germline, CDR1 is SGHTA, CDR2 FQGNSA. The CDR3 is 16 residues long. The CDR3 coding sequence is TGTGCCAGCAGCGAACAGGGGGCGAGCTCTGGAAACACCATATATTTT. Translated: CASSEQGASSGNTIYF.